Shown below are 20 T cell receptor beta chains from a single sample sequenced in a study of blood T cell repertoires in COVID-19. Profiling relied on immunoSEQ multiplex PCR, and the TCRdb table lists in-frame clones only, not all of them. The sample shows 150,000 to 200,000 clones, 82% of them seen only once. Input material: peripheral blood. The receptors were gathered from a woman aged 25-40 years with acute or convalescent COVID-19.

The chain employs TRBV6-1 and TRBJ1-1, with a weak D call TRBD1 (6 bases). Trimming removed 2 bases at V and 11 bases at J, with 18 bases between. Per germline, CDR1 MNHNS and CDR2 SASEGT. The CDR3 spans 14 residues. CDR3 nucleotide sequence: TGTGCCAGCAGTGAATTCCTTCCGGGTAGGGGGGCTTTCTTT. It specifies CASSEFLPGRGAFF.

The chain uses TRBV6-6 and TRBJ1-1, with TRBD1 matching over 10 bases. Germline V CDR1 and CDR2: MNHNY, SVGAGI (reference sequence). V dropped 4 bases and J dropped 6; count of bases not matched to a gene: 2. The CDR3 has 13 amino acids. CDR3 DNA sequence: TGTGCCAGCAGTTCGACAGGGGGCTCTGAAGCTTTCTTT. Protein product: CASSSTGGSEAFF.

The chain couples TRBV7-9 to TRBJ2-3; D is perhaps TRBD2 (5 bases). Germline assignment: CDR1 SEHNR and CDR2 FQNEAQ (reference sequence). Deletions cut 2 bases from V and 4 bases from J, with 13 bases between. CDR3 length: 15 amino acids. The CDR3 nucleotides are TGTGCCAGCAGCTTATTGAGGGCGGGCGCAGATACGCAGTATTTT. This gives the protein CASSLLRAGADTQYF. The whole variable domain, filled in from reference TRBV7-9 and TRBJ2-3, reads DTGVSQNPRHKITKRGQNVTFRCDPISEHNRLYWYRQTLGQGPEFLTYFQNEAQLEKSRLLSDRFSAERPKGSFSTLEIQRTEQGDSAMYLCASSLLRAGADTQYFGPGTRLTVL.

This clone was counted only a few times. The chain couples TRBV7-2 to TRBJ2-7; 8 bases match TRBD1. Trimming cost V 5 bases and J 4 bases; bases outside gene matches: 7. Germline-derived CDR1 and CDR2 are SGHTA and FQGNSA. This CDR3 has 14 amino acids. The CDR3 loop reads CASSPRTGNYEQYF. CDR3 DNA sequence: TGTGCCAGCAGCCCTCGGACAGGGAATTACGAGCAGTACTTC.

Concerning this clone itself: At one end the junction does not follow the germline gene, possibly because of a read error. The chain carries TRBV30 and TRBJ2-1; maybe TRBD2 (6 bases). Germline V gene data show CDR1 as GTSNPN and CDR2 as SVGIG (reference sequence). This CDR3 is 12 amino acids long. In DNA form, the CDR3 reads TGTGCCTGGAGTGACCGGGACTCCGGTTGTGTCTTC. This codes for CAWSDRDSGCVF.

This chain connects TRBV27 to TRBJ1-2, with D uncertain. Germline loops: CDR1 MNHEY, CDR2 SMNVEV (reference sequence). The length of the CDR3 is 13 residues. V lost 2 bases and J 5 bases, leaving 9 bases between the germline ends. CDR3 sequence (DNA): TGTGCCAGCAGTTTAGGTCGGGGATATGGCTACACCTTC. This codes for CASSLGRGYGYTF.

The CDR3 DNA reads TGTGCCAGCACTCGAGGGAATTCACCCCTCCACTTT. It is translated as CASTRGNSPLHF. The chain recombines TRBV9 with TRBJ1-6; D is undetermined. Deletions cut 6 bases from V and 7 bases from J, with 8 bases between. The CDR3 runs to 12 residues. Germline CDR1 reads SGDLS; CDR2 reads YYNGEE.

The chain links TRBV9 to TRBJ2-7, with 10 bases identical to TRBD2. The germline gives CDR1 SGDLS, CDR2 YYNGEE. The V and J ends lost 4 bases and 4 bases, in that order; junction bases with no gene match: 5. This CDR3 is 14 amino acids long. CDR3 DNA sequence: TGTGCCAGCAGCTCAGCGGGAGGGCGTTACGAGCAGTACTTC. Encoded protein: CASSSAGGRYEQYF.

The chain employs TRBV3-1 (or the pseudogene TRBV3-2) and TRBJ2-6, with unresolved D. The CDR3 runs to 15 residues. Per the germline V gene, CDR1 is LGHDT and CDR2 is YNNKEL (reference sequence). With 4 bases removed from V and 0 bases from J, the gap between germline ends came to 7 bases. The CDR3 bases are TGTGCCAGCAGCCCTACGCGCTCTGGGGCCAACGTCCTGACTTTC. This sequence encodes CASSPTRSGANVLTF.

V gene TRBV5-1 combines with J gene TRBJ2-2; TRBD2 aligns across 7 bases. V gave up 4 bases and J gave up 2 bases; unmatched junction bases: 14. The CDR3 extends over 18 amino acids. Germline V gene sequence: CDR1 SGHRS, CDR2 YFSETQ. DNA of the CDR3: TGCGCCAGCAGCCTGGATGGGTGGACTAGGCGAAACACCGGGGAGCTGTTTTTT. This gives the protein CASSLDGWTRRNTGELFF.

This sequence joins TRBV28 and TRBJ2-7; D is uncertain. Germline values: CDR1 MDHEN, CDR2 SYDVKM. The CDR3 covers 14 residues. V lost 5 bases and J lost 2, with 13 bases in between. CDR3 sequence: CASSPLAVTYEQYF. The CDR3 DNA is TGTGCCAGCAGTCCGCTCGCGGTGACCTACGAGCAGTACTTC. The whole variable domain, filled in from reference TRBV28 and TRBJ2-7, reads DVKVTQSSRYLVKRTGEKVFLECVQDMDHENMFWYRQDPGLGLRLIYFSYDVKMKEKGDIPEGYSVSREKKERFSLILESASTNQTSMYLCASSPLAVTYEQYFGPGTRLTVT.

Note on this clone: This CDR3 is also generated by other DNA sequences in the sample. The genes are TRBV6-5 and TRBJ1-1; D is undetermined. V lost 5 bases, J lost 1 base, and 8 bases lay in between. Germline CDR1 and CDR2: MNHEY and SVGAGI. CDR3 size: 13 residues. CDR3 nucleotides: TGTGCCAGCAGTCAGACGGGGAACACTGAAGCTTTCTTT. Translating gives CASSQTGNTEAFF.

The chain uses TRBV15 and TRBJ2-4; TRBD2 might be the D (5 bases). Germline V gene lookup returns CDR1 LNHNV and CDR2 YYDKDF (reference sequence). V was shortened by 4 bases and J by 4 bases, with 17 bases between the two germline ends. The CDR3 sequence is 16 residues long. Here the CDR3 reads CATSTEPTEVKNIQYF. The CDR3 DNA reads TGTGCCACCAGCACCGAACCGACGGAGGTTAAAAACATTCAGTACTTC. The variable domain in full, with the rest retrieved from reference TRBV15 and TRBJ2-4, is DAMVIQNPRYQVTQFGKPVTLSCSQTLNHNVMYWYQQKSSQAPKLLFHYYDKDFNNEADTPDNFQSRRPNTSFCFLDIRSPGLGDTAMYLCATSTEPTEVKNIQYFGAGTRLSVL.

The genes are TRBV25-1 and TRBJ2-2, with a possible D match to TRBD1 (5 bases). The CDR3 totals 13 residues. Germline values: CDR1 MGHDK, CDR2 SYGVNS. V lost 3 bases to trimming and J lost 5 bases, with 7 bases between them. CDR3 loop: CASSETVTGELFF. The DNA of the CDR3 is TGTGCCAGCAGTGAGACAGTAACCGGGGAGCTGTTTTTT.

The V call is TRBV13, the J call TRBJ2-4; the match to TRBD2 covers 9 bases. The CDR3 is 14 amino acids. J gave up 9 bases and V 3 bases, and 6 bases lay outside the gene matches. Germline lookup yields CDR1 PRHDT and CDR2 FYEKMQ (reference sequence). DNA for the CDR3: TGTGCCAGCAGCTTTAAGCGGGGGGTGGGCATTCAGTACTTC. Its translation: CASSFKRGVGIQYF.

The gene calls are TRBV19 and TRBJ1-1; TRBD1 might be the D (5 bases). In germline, CDR1 is LNHDA, CDR2 SQIVND (reference sequence). The CDR3 runs to 15 residues. Trimming took 4 bases from V and 2 from J, leaving 14 bases between them. CDR3 sequence: CASSKWRGENTEAFF. The CDR3 DNA reads as TGTGCCAGTAGTAAATGGAGGGGAGAAAACACTGAAGCTTTCTTT. Using reference TRBV19 and TRBJ1-1 for the parts outside the CDR3, the full variable domain is DGGITQSPKYLFRKEGQNVTLSCEQNLNHDAMYWYRQDPGQGLRLIYYSQIVNDFQKGDIAEGYSVSREKKESFPLTVTSAQKNPTAFYLCASSKWRGENTEAFFGQGTRLTVV.

The V call is TRBV19, the J call TRBJ1-1; maybe TRBD1 (5 bases). V lost 3 bases and J lost 0, with 11 bases in between. The CDR3 is 15 residues long. CDR1 is LNHDA, CDR2 SQIVND, per germline (reference sequence). The CDR3 protein is CASSIRTTLNTEAFF. As DNA, the CDR3 is TGTGCCAGTAGTATCCGGACAACTTTGAACACTGAAGCTTTCTTT.

This clone showed up just once. The chain has TRBV12-3 or TRBV12-4 and TRBJ1-4; perhaps TRBD1 as D (5 bases). CDR3 length: 12 residues. V lost 5 bases and J 5 bases, leaving 6 bases between the germline ends. CDR3 sequence (DNA): TGTGCCAGCAGTGCAGGGAATGAAAAACTGTTTTTT. Its translation is CASSAGNEKLFF.

This clone was seen once. CDR3 coding DNA: TGTGCCAGCAGCCCATATAGCGGGGGATCCTACGAGCAGTACTTC. This encodes CASSPYSGGSYEQYF. The chain recombines TRBV9 with TRBJ2-7, with TRBD2 identical over 9 bases. The V gene's germline CDR1 is SGDLS and CDR2 YYNGEE. V was pared by 4 bases and J by 1 base, with 6 bases of the junction left unmatched. CDR3 length: 15 residues.

The V call is TRBV7-3, the J call TRBJ2-2; tentatively, D is TRBD1 (5 bases). This CDR3 comprises 14 residues. Per germline, CDR1 SGHTA and CDR2 FQGTGA. V was cut by 6 bases and J by 2 bases, with 10 bases left in between. The CDR3 bases are TGTGCCAGCAGTGGTGGGGCCAACACCGGGGAGCTGTTTTTT. Translated: CASSGGANTGELFF.